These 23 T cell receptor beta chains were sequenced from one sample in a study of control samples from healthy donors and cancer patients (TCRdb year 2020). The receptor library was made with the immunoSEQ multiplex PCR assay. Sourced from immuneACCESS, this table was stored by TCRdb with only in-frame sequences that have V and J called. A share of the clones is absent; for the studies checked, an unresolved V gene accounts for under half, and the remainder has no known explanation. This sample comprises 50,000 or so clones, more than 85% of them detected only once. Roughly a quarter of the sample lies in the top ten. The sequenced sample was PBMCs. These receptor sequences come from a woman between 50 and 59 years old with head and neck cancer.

The CDR3 coding sequence is TGTGCCAGCAGCCAAGTGGGCGGGGGCAGAGATACGCAGTATTTT. Amino acids: CASSQVGGGRDTQYF. The chain uses TRBV4-2 and TRBJ2-3, with D perhaps matching TRBD2 (7 bases). V was pared by 1 base and J by 5 bases, with 13 bases between. Germline V lookup: CDR1 LGHNA, CDR2 YNFKEQ. The CDR3 extends over 15 amino acids.

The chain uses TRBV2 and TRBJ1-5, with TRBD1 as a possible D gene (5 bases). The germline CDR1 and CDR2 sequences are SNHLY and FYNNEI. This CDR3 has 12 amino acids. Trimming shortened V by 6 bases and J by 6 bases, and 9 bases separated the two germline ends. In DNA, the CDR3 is TGTGCCAGCAGGGGGGTTAGTCAGCCCCAGCATTTT. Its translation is CASRGVSQPQHF.

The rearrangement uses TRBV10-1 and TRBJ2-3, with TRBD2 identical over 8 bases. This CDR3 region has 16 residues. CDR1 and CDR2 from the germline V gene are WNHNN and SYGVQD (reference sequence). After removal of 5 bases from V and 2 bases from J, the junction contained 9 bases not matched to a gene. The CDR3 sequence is CASSFYGRGATDTQYF. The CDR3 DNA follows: TGCGCCAGCAGTTTCTACGGGAGGGGAGCCACAGATACGCAGTATTTT.

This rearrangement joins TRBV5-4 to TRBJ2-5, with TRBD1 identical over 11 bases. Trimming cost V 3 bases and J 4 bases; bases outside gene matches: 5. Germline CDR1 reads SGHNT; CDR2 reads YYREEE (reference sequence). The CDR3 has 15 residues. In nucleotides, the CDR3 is TGTGCCAGCAGCTACCTGGACAGGGGGCTAGAGACCCAGTACTTC. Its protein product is CASSYLDRGLETQYF.

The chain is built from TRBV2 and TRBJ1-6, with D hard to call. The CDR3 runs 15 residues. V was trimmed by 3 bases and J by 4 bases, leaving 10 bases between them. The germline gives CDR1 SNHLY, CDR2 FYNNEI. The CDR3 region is CASSEDRVYNSPLHF. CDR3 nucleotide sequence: TGTGCCAGCAGTGAGGACCGGGTTTATAATTCACCCCTCCACTTT.

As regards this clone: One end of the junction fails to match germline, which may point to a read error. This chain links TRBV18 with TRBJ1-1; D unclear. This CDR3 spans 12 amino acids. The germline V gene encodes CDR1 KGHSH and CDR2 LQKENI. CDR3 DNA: TGTGCCAGTTCACCGGGTCTCGGAGAAGCTTTCTTT. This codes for CASSPGLGEAFF.

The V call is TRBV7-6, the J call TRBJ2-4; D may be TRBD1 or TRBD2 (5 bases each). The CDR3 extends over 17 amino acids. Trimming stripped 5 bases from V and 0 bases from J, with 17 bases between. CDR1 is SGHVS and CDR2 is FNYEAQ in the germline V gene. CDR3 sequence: CASSIQPGRTAKNIQYF. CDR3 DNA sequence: TGTGCCAGCAGCATACAACCGGGACGGACAGCCAAAAACATTCAGTACTTC. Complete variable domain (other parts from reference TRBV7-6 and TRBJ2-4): GAGVSQSPRYKVTKRGQDVALRCDPISGHVSLYWYRQALGQGPEFLTYFNYEAQQDKSGLPNDRFSAERPEGSISTLTIQRTEQRDSAMYRCASSIQPGRTAKNIQYFGAGTRLSVL.

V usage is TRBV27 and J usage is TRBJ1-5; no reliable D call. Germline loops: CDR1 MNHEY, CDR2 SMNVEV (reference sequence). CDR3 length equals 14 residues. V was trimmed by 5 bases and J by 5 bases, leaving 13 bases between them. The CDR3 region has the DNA TGTGCCAGCAGTCCCAAACAAGGCGATCAGCCCCAGCATTTT. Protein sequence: CASSPKQGDQPQHF.

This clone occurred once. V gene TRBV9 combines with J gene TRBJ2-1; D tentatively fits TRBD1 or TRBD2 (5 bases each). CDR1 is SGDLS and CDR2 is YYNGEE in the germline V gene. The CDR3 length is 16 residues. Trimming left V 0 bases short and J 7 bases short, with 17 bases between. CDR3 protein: CASSVGWGTRANEQFF. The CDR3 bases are TGTGCCAGCAGCGTAGGTTGGGGGACGAGGGCAAATGAGCAGTTCTTC.

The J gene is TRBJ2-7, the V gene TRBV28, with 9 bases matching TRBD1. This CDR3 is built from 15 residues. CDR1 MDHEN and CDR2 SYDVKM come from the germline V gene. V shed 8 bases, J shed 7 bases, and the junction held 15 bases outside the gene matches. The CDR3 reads CASGLTGTGTGEQYF. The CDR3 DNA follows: TGTGCCAGCGGCCTAACCGGGACAGGGACGGGGGAGCAGTACTTC.

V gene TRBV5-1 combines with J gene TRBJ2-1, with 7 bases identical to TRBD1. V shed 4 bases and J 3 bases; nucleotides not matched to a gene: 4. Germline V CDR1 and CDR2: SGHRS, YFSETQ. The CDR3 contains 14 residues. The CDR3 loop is CASSPGQDYNEQFF. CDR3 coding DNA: TGCGCCAGCAGCCCCGGACAGGACTACAATGAGCAGTTCTTC. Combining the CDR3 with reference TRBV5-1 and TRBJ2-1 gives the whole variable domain KAGVTQTPRYLIKTRGQQVTLSCSPISGHRSVSWYQQTPGQGLQFLFEYFSETQRNKGNFPGRFSGRQFSNSRSEMNVSTLELGDSALYLCASSPGQDYNEQFFGPGTRLTVL.

Written as DNA, the CDR3 is TGTGCCAGCAGCTTCGGACAGTTGAACACTGAAGCTTTCTTT. It is translated as CASSFGQLNTEAFF. The V and J genes are TRBV7-8 and TRBJ1-1; possibly TRBD1 for D (6 bases). Trimming removed 3 bases from V and 0 bases from J, with 8 bases in between. Germline V gene data show CDR1 as SGHVS and CDR2 as FQNEAQ. There are 14 residues in the CDR3. The whole variable domain, remainder taken from reference TRBV7-8 and TRBJ1-1, is GAGVSQSPRYKVAKRGQDVALRCDPISGHVSLFWYQQALGQGPEFLTYFQNEAQLDKSGLPSDRFFAERPEGSVSTLKIQRTQQEDSAVYLCASSFGQLNTEAFFGQGTRLTVV.

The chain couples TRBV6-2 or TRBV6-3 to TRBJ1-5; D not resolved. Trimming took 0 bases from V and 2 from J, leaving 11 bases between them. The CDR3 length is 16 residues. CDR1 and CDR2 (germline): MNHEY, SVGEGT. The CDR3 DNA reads TGTGCCAGCAGTTACTCGAGGGTATTGGGCAATCAGCCCCAGCATTTT. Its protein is CASSYSRVLGNQPQHF.

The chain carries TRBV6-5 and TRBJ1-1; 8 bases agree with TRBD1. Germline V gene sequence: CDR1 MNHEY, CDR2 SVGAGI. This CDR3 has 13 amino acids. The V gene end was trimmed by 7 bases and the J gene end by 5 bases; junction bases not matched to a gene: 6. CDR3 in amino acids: CASTPTGGTEAFF. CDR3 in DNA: TGTGCCAGCACCCCTACAGGGGGAACTGAAGCTTTCTTT.

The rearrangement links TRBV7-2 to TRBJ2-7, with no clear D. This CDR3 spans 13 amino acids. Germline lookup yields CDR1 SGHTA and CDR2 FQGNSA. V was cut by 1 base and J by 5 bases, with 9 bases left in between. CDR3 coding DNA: TGTGCCAGCAGCTTAGGCCCTCTGGACGAGCAGTACTTC. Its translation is CASSLGPLDEQYF.

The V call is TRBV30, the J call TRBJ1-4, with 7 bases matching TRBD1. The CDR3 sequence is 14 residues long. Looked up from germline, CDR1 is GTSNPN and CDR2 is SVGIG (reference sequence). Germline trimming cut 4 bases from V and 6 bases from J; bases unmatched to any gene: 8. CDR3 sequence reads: CAWNLDRADEKLFF. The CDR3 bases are TGTGCCTGGAATCTCGACAGGGCGGATGAAAAACTGTTTTTT.

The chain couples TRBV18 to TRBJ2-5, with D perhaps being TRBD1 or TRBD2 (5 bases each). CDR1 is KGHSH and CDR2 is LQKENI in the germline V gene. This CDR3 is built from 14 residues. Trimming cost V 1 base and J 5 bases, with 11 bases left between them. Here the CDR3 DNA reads TGTGCCAGCTCACCACGGGTGGGGGACGAGACCCAGTACTTC. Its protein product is CASSPRVGDETQYF.

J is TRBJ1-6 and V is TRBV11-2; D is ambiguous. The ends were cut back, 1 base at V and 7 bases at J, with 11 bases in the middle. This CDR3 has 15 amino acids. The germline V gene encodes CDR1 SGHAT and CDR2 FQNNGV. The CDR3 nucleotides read TGTGCCAGCAGCTTAGGGCTACCGGGGAATTCACCCCTCCACTTT. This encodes CASSLGLPGNSPLHF. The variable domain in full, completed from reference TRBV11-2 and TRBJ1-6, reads EAGVAQSPRYKIIEKRQSVAFWCNPISGHATLYWYQQILGQGPKLLIQFQNNGVVDDSQLPKDRFSAERLKGVDSTLKIQPAKLEDSAVYLCASSLGLPGNSPLHFGNGTRLTVT.

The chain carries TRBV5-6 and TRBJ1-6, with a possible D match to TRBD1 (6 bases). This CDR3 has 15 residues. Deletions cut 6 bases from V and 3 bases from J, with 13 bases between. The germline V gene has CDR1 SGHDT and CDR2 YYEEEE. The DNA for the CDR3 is TGTGCCAGCACCGGCCGGGGGCACTATAATTCACCCCTCCACTTT. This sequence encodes CASTGRGHYNSPLHF.

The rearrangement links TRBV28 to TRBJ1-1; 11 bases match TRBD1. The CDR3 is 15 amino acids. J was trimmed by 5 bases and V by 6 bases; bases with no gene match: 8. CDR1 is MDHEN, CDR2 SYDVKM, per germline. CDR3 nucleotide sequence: TGTGCCAGCAGGGACAGGGGGCGGGGGGCAACTGAAGCTTTCTTT. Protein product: CASRDRGRGATEAFF.

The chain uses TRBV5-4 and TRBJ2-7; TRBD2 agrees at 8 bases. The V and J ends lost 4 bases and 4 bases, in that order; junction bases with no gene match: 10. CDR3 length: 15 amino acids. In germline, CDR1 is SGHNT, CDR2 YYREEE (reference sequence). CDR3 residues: CASSPGLAGYYEQYF. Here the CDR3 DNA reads TGTGCCAGCAGCCCCGGACTAGCAGGGTATTACGAGCAGTACTTC.

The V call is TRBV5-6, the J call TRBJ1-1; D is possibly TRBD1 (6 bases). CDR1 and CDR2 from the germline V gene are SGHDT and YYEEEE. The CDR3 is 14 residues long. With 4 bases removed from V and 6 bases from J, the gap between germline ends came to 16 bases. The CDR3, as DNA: TGTGCCAGCAGCCCTGAGGGGGGTCGGGCTGAAGCTTTCTTT. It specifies CASSPEGGRAEAFF.

The CDR3 loop reads CASSLWAGHDYEQYF. The CDR3 nucleotides read TGTGCCAGCAGTTTATGGGCAGGTCATGACTACGAGCAGTACTTC. The chain carries TRBV28 and TRBJ2-7; no firm D call. The germline CDR1 and CDR2 sequences are MDHEN and SYDVKM. CDR3 size: 15 residues. V was pared by 0 bases and J by 3 bases, with 12 bases between.